Shown below are 13 T cell receptor beta chains from a single sample sequenced in a study of blood T cell repertoires in COVID-19. The protocol was immunoSEQ multiplex PCR, while the TCRdb copy is restricted to in-frame clones and leaves out a portion. The sample holds tens of thousands of clones, roughly 89% seen once. The source material was peripheral blood. These receptors were taken from a man between 60 and 70 years old with active COVID-19.

The rearrangement links TRBV9 to TRBJ2-3, with 9 bases lining up with TRBD2. V lost 0 bases and J lost 4; bases outside the gene matches: 6. The germline CDR1 and CDR2 sequences are SGDLS and YYNGEE. The CDR3 spans 16 residues. The CDR3 DNA reads as TGTGCCAGCAGCGTAGGGGGCGGGGGGGCCCCAGATACGCAGTATTTT. Its protein is CASSVGGGGAPDTQYF.

This rearrangement joins TRBV5-5 to TRBJ2-1; D remains ambiguous. The CDR3 spans 13 residues. V lost 8 bases and J lost 6, with 15 bases in between. CDR1 is SGHKS and CDR2 is YYEKEE in the germline V gene (reference sequence). Here the CDR3 reads CASLPGSFNEQFF. The CDR3 nucleotides read TGTGCCAGTCTTCCCGGGTCATTCAATGAGCAGTTCTTC. The variable domain in full, completed from reference TRBV5-5 and TRBJ2-1, reads DAGVTQSPTHLIKTRGQQVTLRCSPISGHKSVSWYQQVLGQGPQFIFQYYEKEERGRGNFPDRFSARQFPNYSSELNVNALLLGDSALYLCASLPGSFNEQFFGPGTRLTVL.

The rearrangement uses TRBV6-5 and TRBJ1-3; weak D call: TRBD1 (6 bases). Trimming removed 6 bases at V and 0 bases at J, with 9 bases between. The CDR3 sequence is 14 residues long. Germline assignment: CDR1 MNHEY and CDR2 SVGAGI. The CDR3 loop reads CASRTGTSGNTIYF. The CDR3 region has the DNA TGTGCCAGCAGGACAGGTACCTCTGGAAACACCATATATTTT.

This rearrangement joins TRBV5-1 to TRBJ2-7; no clear D gene. The CDR3 runs 13 residues. V lost 1 base and J 5 bases, leaving 10 bases between the germline ends. CDR1 SGHRS and CDR2 YFSETQ come from the germline V gene. In DNA, the CDR3 is TGCGCCAGCAGCTTGATCAGGAACGACGAGCAGTACTTC. This codes for CASSLIRNDEQYF.

The chain is built from TRBV24-1 and TRBJ1-5; tentative D call: TRBD1 (5 bases). V lost 3 bases and J lost 5, with 13 bases in between. This CDR3 region has 15 residues. The germline V gene has CDR1 KGHDR and CDR2 SFDVKD. DNA of the CDR3: TGTGCCACCAGTGATGCGGAGGGGATCGATCAGCCCCAGCATTTT. Protein: CATSDAEGIDQPQHF.

V and J are TRBV11-2 and TRBJ1-1; a weak D match, TRBD1 (5 bases). V was shortened by 1 base and J by 1 base, with 10 bases between the two germline ends. This CDR3 is 15 amino acids long. Looked up from germline, CDR1 is SGHAT and CDR2 is FQNNGV. The CDR3 DNA sequence: TGTGCCAGCAGCTTAGGCAGGGTTTCGAACACTGAAGCTTTCTTT. The encoded protein is CASSLGRVSNTEAFF.

The genes are TRBV27 and TRBJ2-5; 7 bases match TRBD1. Germline CDR1 is MNHEY and CDR2 is SMNVEV (reference sequence). This CDR3 is 15 amino acids long. With V trimmed by 6 bases and J by 5 bases, 12 bases remained unmatched. The CDR3 here is CASSRNPTRGETQYF. The CDR3 coding sequence is TGTGCCAGCAGCCGCAACCCAACCAGGGGGGAGACCCAGTACTTC.

A remark on this clone: Other DNA sequences in this sample translate to the same CDR3. The chain combines TRBV6-1 with TRBJ2-7; a weak D match, TRBD1 (5 bases). V was shortened by 1 base and J by 2 bases, with 9 bases between the two germline ends. In germline, CDR1 is MNHNS, CDR2 SASEGT. The CDR3 sequence is 14 residues long. CDR3 loop: CASSEGGHPYEQYF. Here the CDR3 DNA reads TGTGCCAGCAGTGAAGGTGGACACCCCTACGAGCAGTACTTC.

This chain links TRBV5-6 with TRBJ2-5; 12 bases match TRBD2. Germline CDR1 reads SGHDT; CDR2 reads YYEEEE. This CDR3 is 16 amino acids long. After removal of 4 bases from V and 2 bases from J, the junction contained 6 bases not matched to a gene. CDR3 region: CASSAWTSGIQETQYF. CDR3 coding DNA: TGTGCCAGCAGCGCCTGGACTAGCGGGATACAAGAGACCCAGTACTTC. Complete variable domain (other parts from reference TRBV5-6 and TRBJ2-5): DAGVTQSPTHLIKTRGQQVTLRCSPKSGHDTVSWYQQALGQGPQFIFQYYEEEERQRGNFPDRFSGHQFPNYSSELNVNALLLGDSALYLCASSAWTSGIQETQYFGPGTRLLVL.

This chain connects TRBV11-2 to TRBJ2-2; D is perhaps TRBD2 (5 bases). This CDR3 is 14 amino acids long. Trimming took 6 bases from V and 1 from J, leaving 9 bases between them. CDR1 SGHAT and CDR2 FQNNGV come from the germline V gene. CDR3 residues: CASRESGNTGELFF. In DNA form, the CDR3 reads TGTGCCAGCAGGGAAAGCGGGAACACCGGGGAGCTGTTTTTT.

The chain combines TRBV10-1 with TRBJ2-5; D unresolved. This CDR3 comprises 16 residues. Trimming stripped 0 bases from V and 1 base from J, with 12 bases between. Germline loops: CDR1 WNHNN, CDR2 SYGVQD (reference sequence). The CDR3 nucleotides are TGCGCCAGCAGTGAGTCGTCGAGACTCCGCCAAGAGACCCAGTACTTC. Translation: CASSESSRLRQETQYF.

The chain uses TRBV19 and TRBJ1-1; weak D call: TRBD1 (5 bases). This CDR3 is 15 amino acids long. Germline V gene data show CDR1 as LNHDA and CDR2 as SQIVND (reference sequence). V was pared by 2 bases and J by 12 bases, with 22 bases between. CDR3 sequence: CASSIRSASTGDTFF. The DNA of the CDR3 is TGTGCCAGTAGTATAAGGTCGGCCTCAACGGGGGATACTTTCTTT.

V is TRBV23-1 and J is TRBJ2-3, with D maybe TRBD2 (5 bases). TRBV23-1 is an open reading frame, and its role is uncertain. CDR3 length: 13 residues. The CDR3 region has the DNA TGCGTCCACGGGGTGTTCAGTGGAGATACGCAGTATTTT. It encodes CVHGVFSGDTQYF.